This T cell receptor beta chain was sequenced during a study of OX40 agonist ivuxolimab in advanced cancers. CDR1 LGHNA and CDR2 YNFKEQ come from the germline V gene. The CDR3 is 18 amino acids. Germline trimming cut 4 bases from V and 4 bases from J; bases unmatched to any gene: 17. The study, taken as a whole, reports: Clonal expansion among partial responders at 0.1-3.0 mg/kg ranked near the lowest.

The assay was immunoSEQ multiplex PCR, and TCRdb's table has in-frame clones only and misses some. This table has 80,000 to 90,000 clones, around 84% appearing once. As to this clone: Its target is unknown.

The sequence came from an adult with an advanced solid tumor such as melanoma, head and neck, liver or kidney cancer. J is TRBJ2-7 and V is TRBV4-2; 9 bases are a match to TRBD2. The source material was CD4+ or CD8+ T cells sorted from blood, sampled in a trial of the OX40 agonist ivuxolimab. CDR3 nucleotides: TGTGCCAGCAGCCTAGGGACTACTCCGGGACTAGCAGATTACGAGCAGTACTTC. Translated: CASSLGTTPGLADYEQYF.